One sample yielded the 6 T cell receptor beta chains listed below, sequenced in a study of blood T cell repertoires in COVID-19. Clones were read by immunoSEQ multiplex PCR, and TCRdb kept only the in-frame ones, dropping some. The sample holds around 190,000 clones; approximately 91% are singletons and the top ten take over 15%. The specimen was peripheral blood. The source of these receptors is a man in his forties or fifties with COVID-19, enrolled during active disease.

The chain has TRBV13 and TRBJ2-2; no clear D. CDR3 size: 13 residues. Trimming removed 0 bases at V and 6 bases at J, with 5 bases between. Looked up from germline, CDR1 is PRHDT and CDR2 is FYEKMQ (reference sequence). The CDR3 reads CASSLGLAGELFF. DNA of the CDR3: TGTGCCAGCAGCTTAGGTCTAGCCGGGGAGCTGTTTTTT.

The chain recombines TRBV27 with TRBJ1-1, with no clear D. Trimming took 4 bases from V and 2 from J, leaving 8 bases between them. From germline, CDR1 is MNHEY and CDR2 SMNVEV (reference sequence). The CDR3 covers 13 residues. The CDR3 sequence: CASSSQINTEAFF. The CDR3 nucleotides are TGTGCCAGCAGTTCACAGATTAACACTGAAGCTTTCTTT.

This clone has a single count. The V gene is TRBV5-5, the J gene TRBJ1-5; no clear D. This CDR3 spans 15 amino acids. Germline V gives CDR1 SGHKS, CDR2 YYEKEE (reference sequence). V was clipped by 0 bases and J by 6 bases, with 13 bases between them. CDR3 region: CASSLGQTFGQPQHF. CDR3 bases: TGTGCCAGCAGCTTGGGCCAGACTTTTGGTCAGCCCCAGCATTTT.

The chain is built from TRBV6-1 and TRBJ2-1; D is unresolved. V was pared by 2 bases and J by 6 bases, with 14 bases between. Germline V CDR1 and CDR2: MNHNS, SASEGT. The CDR3 consists of 15 residues. CDR3 sequence: CASSETRLMGNEQFF. In DNA form, the CDR3 reads TGTGCCAGCAGTGAAACCAGGTTAATGGGCAATGAGCAGTTCTTC.

The chain joins TRBV27 to TRBJ2-7; 8 positions agree with TRBD1. This CDR3 has 15 amino acids. V was clipped by 5 bases and J by 2 bases; unmatched bases: 8. Germline V gene sequence: CDR1 MNHEY, CDR2 SMNVEV (reference sequence). CDR3 region: CASSAHRGSTYEQYF. DNA of the CDR3: TGTGCCAGCAGTGCCCACAGGGGGAGTACCTACGAGCAGTACTTC.

V is TRBV9 and J is TRBJ2-2, with D unresolved. Deletions cut 0 bases from V and 1 base from J, with 7 bases between. CDR1 and CDR2 from the germline V gene are SGDLS and YYNGEE. This CDR3 comprises 15 residues. CDR3 in DNA: TGTGCCAGCAGCGTAGAGAGTGTGAACACCGGGGAGCTGTTTTTT. This translates into CASSVESVNTGELFF. Looking up the rest from reference TRBV9 and TRBJ2-2 gives the full variable domain: DSGVTQTPKHLITATGQRVTLRCSPRSGDLSVYWYQQSLDQGLQFLIQYYNGEERAKGNILERFSAQQFPDLHSELNLSSLELGDSALYFCASSVESVNTGELFFGEGSRLTVL.